This T cell receptor (beta chain) was profiled in a study of long-term antiretroviral therapy in people with HIV. Researchers ran immunoSEQ v3.0 at survey level. Sequencing was performed with immunoSEQ multiplex PCR; in TCRdb, only in-frame clones are kept and a portion is missing. The sample records 30,000 to 40,000 clones, roughly 80% being singletons. Worth noting for this clone: Its specificity is not known.

Germline CDR1 is SGHNT and CDR2 is YENEEA. With 5 bases clipped from V and 5 bases from J, the junction kept 6 bases outside the gene matches. The CDR3 is made up of 14 amino acids. Study findings and constraints: Records did not include ART adherence, viral resistance or therapy changes. Blood draws took place between the mid-2000s and the late 2010s and possibly involved older ART regimens. ART was followed by higher diversity that remained below transplant donor controls. Clones with expansion before ART led the repertoire at all time points.

Sequencing was performed on unsorted PBMCs, taken 1.9 years after starting antiretroviral therapy. This sequence originates from a man younger than 35 with HIV. The rearrangement uses TRBV11-3 and TRBJ2-7, with 10 bases that match TRBD2. CDR3 sequence (DNA): TGTGCCAGCAGCCCAGCGGGGGGGCTTGACGAGCAGTACTTC. This sequence encodes CASSPAGGLDEQYF.